Following are 21 T cell receptor beta chains from one sample sequenced in a study of shared clonotypes between healthy human individuals. This table comes from immunoSEQ multiplex PCR, and its TCRdb copy is limited to in-frame clones, with some not included. In the table there are about half a million clones, 78% of which are singletons. Sequencing input: PBMCs. The receptors were sampled from a woman aged 40 to 49 in good health. Some clones in this sample may be carry-over from other donors' samples.

V gene TRBV5-4 combines with J gene TRBJ2-1; D is perhaps TRBD1 (6 bases). Per the germline V gene, CDR1 is SGHNT and CDR2 is YYREEE (reference sequence). This CDR3 region has 13 residues. Trimming took off 4 bases at V and 5 bases at J, with 10 bases between the two ends. The CDR3 DNA follows: TGTGCCAGCAGCCGTGACAGGAACAATGAGCAGTTCTTC. Its protein product is CASSRDRNNEQFF.

This chain connects TRBV29-1 to TRBJ1-2, with 10 positions matching TRBD1. This CDR3 is 14 amino acids long. Germline CDR1 reads SQVTM; CDR2 reads ANQGSEA. Trimming took 1 base from V and 4 from J; bases not matched to a gene: 3. The CDR3 bases are TGCAGCGTTGAAGTAGGACAGGGGGTCTATGGCTACACCTTC. Encoded protein: CSVEVGQGVYGYTF.

The chain recombines TRBV7-2 with TRBJ2-5, with TRBD2 matching over 7 bases. The V segment lost 2 bases and the J segment 5 bases; nucleotides outside the gene matches: 2. The CDR3 has 13 residues. Germline-derived CDR1 and CDR2 are SGHTA and FQGNSA. CDR3: CASSLREGETQYF. The DNA of the CDR3 is TGTGCCAGCAGCTTAAGGGAGGGGGAGACCCAGTACTTC.

The chain couples TRBV7-3 to TRBJ2-1; the match to TRBD1 covers 7 bases. Germline CDR1 SGHTA, CDR2 FQGTGA. With 5 bases clipped from V and 10 bases from J, the junction kept 8 bases outside the gene matches. The CDR3 covers 13 residues. As DNA, the CDR3 is TGTGCCAGCAGCACCTCGGGACAGACGGAGCAGTTCTTC. Translated: CASSTSGQTEQFF.

The chain uses TRBV7-3 and TRBJ2-1; D may be TRBD1 (6 bases). Per germline, CDR1 SGHTA and CDR2 FQGTGA. Trimming left V 1 base short and J 7 bases short, with 8 bases between. This CDR3 has 13 residues. For the CDR3, the DNA is TGTGCCAGCAGCTTAAGGGACACTAATGAGCAGTTCTTC. It yields the protein CASSLRDTNEQFF. Full variable domain (missing parts from reference TRBV7-3 and TRBJ2-1): GAGVSQTPSNKVTEKGKYVELRCDPISGHTALYWYRQSLGQGPEFLIYFQGTGAADDSGLPNDRFFAVRPEGSVSTLKIQRTERGDSAVYLCASSLRDTNEQFFGPGTRLTVL.

The J gene is TRBJ2-3, the V gene TRBV29-1; 7 nucleotides match TRBD2. The V segment lost 3 bases and the J segment 2 bases; nucleotides outside the gene matches: 8. Germline lookup yields CDR1 SQVTM and CDR2 ANQGSEA. The length of the CDR3 is 15 residues. The CDR3 is CSVDGLADITDTQYF. CDR3 nucleotides: TGCAGCGTTGACGGTCTAGCGGACATCACAGATACGCAGTATTTT.

The rearrangement joins TRBV29-1 to TRBJ2-7; perhaps TRBD1 as D (5 bases). The germline CDR1 and CDR2 sequences are SQVTM and ANQGSEA. V was trimmed by 6 bases and J by 0 bases, leaving 9 bases between them. This CDR3 spans 12 amino acids. CDR3 nucleotides: TGCAGCGTCGCGACAGTCTCCTACGAGCAGTACTTC. It codes for CSVATVSYEQYF.

The chain uses TRBV2 and TRBJ2-5; maybe TRBD1 (7 bases). Between the trimmed V and J ends, which lost 6 bases and 2 bases, there was a span of 16 bases. From germline, CDR1 is SNHLY and CDR2 FYNNEI. CDR3 length equals 15 residues. The CDR3: CASSPNPGGQETQYF. DNA for the CDR3: TGTGCCAGCAGCCCAAACCCAGGGGGGCAAGAGACCCAGTACTTC.

V gene TRBV7-9 combines with J gene TRBJ2-7, with 9 bases matching TRBD1. From germline, CDR1 is SEHNR and CDR2 FQNEAQ (reference sequence). The trim removed 5 bases at V and 3 bases at J, leaving 8 bases unmatched. This CDR3 spans 15 amino acids. The CDR3 coding sequence is TGTGCCAGCAGCCCAGGACAGGGGAATTTCTACGAGCAGTACTTC. The encoded protein is CASSPGQGNFYEQYF.

This chain connects TRBV9 to TRBJ2-5, with a weak D call TRBD1 (7 bases). Trimming removed 0 bases from V and 4 bases from J, with 16 bases in between. The CDR3 length is 16 residues. Germline V gives CDR1 SGDLS, CDR2 YYNGEE. Written as DNA, the CDR3 is TGTGCCAGCAGCGTAGGACAGGGAGGAGGGCTAGAGACCCAGTACTTC. As protein: CASSVGQGGGLETQYF.

This chain links TRBV2 with TRBJ1-3, with D possibly being TRBD1 (5 bases). V was trimmed by 1 base and J by 4 bases, leaving 11 bases between them. The CDR3 consists of 15 residues. CDR1 SNHLY and CDR2 FYNNEI come from the germline V gene. This chain's CDR3 is CASSEGAGSGNTIYF. The CDR3, as DNA: TGTGCCAGCAGTGAAGGGGCAGGGTCCGGAAACACCATATATTTT.

The rearrangement uses TRBV9 and TRBJ1-1, with TRBD1 matching 10 bases. The junction had 10 bases not matched to a gene; V was cut back by 4 bases and J by 7 bases. Germline V lookup: CDR1 SGDLS, CDR2 YYNGEE. The CDR3 is 15 amino acids. The CDR3: CASSISGTGEVEAFF. For the CDR3, the DNA is TGTGCCAGCAGCATTTCCGGGACAGGGGAAGTTGAAGCTTTCTTT.

This sequence joins TRBV28 and TRBJ2-5, with TRBD2 matching over 7 bases. The CDR3 totals 14 residues. Trimming removed 3 bases from V and 7 bases from J; junction bases left unmatched: 8. CDR1 and CDR2 from the germline V gene are MDHEN and SYDVKM. The CDR3 sequence: CASSLGGTLGTQYF. CDR3 sequence (DNA): TGTGCCAGCAGTTTGGGAGGGACCCTGGGGACCCAGTACTTC.

The genes are TRBV7-9 and TRBJ1-1; no clear D gene. V was trimmed by 0 bases and J by 4 bases, leaving 12 bases between them. The CDR3 totals 15 residues. Germline values: CDR1 SEHNR, CDR2 FQNEAQ (reference sequence). CDR3 residues: CASSLAGGRRTEAFF. The CDR3 DNA reads as TGTGCCAGCAGCTTAGCGGGCGGGAGACGCACTGAAGCTTTCTTT.

The rearrangement links TRBV18 to TRBJ2-1; the match to TRBD2 covers 14 bases. The germline V gene encodes CDR1 KGHSH and CDR2 LQKENI. This CDR3 has 17 residues. The V gene end was trimmed by 3 bases and the J gene end by 3 bases; junction bases not matched to a gene: 4. CDR3 coding DNA: TGTGCCAGCTCACCCCAGACTAGCGGGAGGGTCTACAATGAGCAGTTCTTC. This gives the protein CASSPQTSGRVYNEQFF.

The rearrangement links TRBV10-3 to TRBJ2-2, with TRBD2 matching over 9 bases. Germline V lookup: CDR1 ENHRY, CDR2 SYGVKD. This CDR3 has 16 residues. Unmatched junction bases numbered 10, after V lost 6 bases and J lost 5 bases. Here the CDR3 DNA reads TGTGCCATCAGACCCGAATCTAGCGGGGCAACCGGGGAGCTGTTTTTT. Translation gives CAIRPESSGATGELFF.

This clone has at least ten counts. This same CDR3 is encoded by further DNA sequences in the sample. The chain employs TRBV28 and TRBJ1-2; 9 nucleotides align to TRBD1. Germline lookup yields CDR1 MDHEN and CDR2 SYDVKM. This CDR3 region has 19 residues. The V and J ends lost 3 bases and 3 bases, in that order; junction bases with no gene match: 17. The CDR3 bases are TGTGCCAGCAGTTTCCCCGGGACAGGGCAAGGGGTGAGAGACTATGGCTACACCTTC. It yields the protein CASSFPGTGQGVRDYGYTF.

J is TRBJ1-3 and V is TRBV5-1, with D tentatively TRBD1 (6 bases). Between the trimmed V and J ends, which lost 1 base and 4 bases, there was a span of 9 bases. The CDR3 spans 14 residues. Looked up from germline, CDR1 is SGHRS and CDR2 is YFSETQ. For the CDR3, the DNA is TGCGCCAGCAGCTTGACAGGGTACGGAAACACCATATATTTT. It encodes CASSLTGYGNTIYF.

This clone has ten or more counts. The V call is TRBV5-4, the J call TRBJ2-7; TRBD2 matches at 8 bases. Germline CDR1 is SGHNT and CDR2 is YYREEE (reference sequence). The junction had 7 bases not matched to a gene; V was cut back by 3 bases and J by 5 bases. The CDR3 totals 14 residues. CDR3 coding DNA: TGTGCCAGCAGCTGGCGGGGGGCCGTCGACGAGCAGTACTTC. The encoded protein is CASSWRGAVDEQYF.

A remark on this clone: A far larger clone is just one base off, so this is likely a read error. This sample also contains other DNA sequences that code for the same CDR3. This chain links TRBV29-1 with TRBJ1-1; D uncertain. This CDR3 region has 14 residues. V was clipped by 4 bases and J by 1 base, with 13 bases between them. Germline V lookup: CDR1 SQVTM, CDR2 ANQGSEA. CDR3 in DNA: TGCAGCGTTGCCACGGGTGCAGCGAACACTGAAGCTTTCTTT. Its protein is CSVATGAANTEAFF.

The chain has TRBV30 and TRBJ2-4; possibly TRBD1 for D (5 bases). CDR1 and CDR2 (germline): GTSNPN, SVGIG (reference sequence). V lost 1 base and J 1 base, leaving 5 bases between the germline ends. The length of the CDR3 is 13 residues. In DNA, the CDR3 is TGTGCCTGGAGTGCAGGGGCCAAAAACATTCAGTACTTC. Translated, it gives CAWSAGAKNIQYF.